A single sample gave rise to the 27 T cell receptor beta chains below, sequenced in a study of radiotherapy plus CTLA-4 blockade in lung cancer. Sequencing was performed with immunoSEQ multiplex PCR; in TCRdb, only in-frame clones are kept and a portion is missing. The table records about 45,000 clones, roughly four fifths of them present only once. This specimen consisted of peripheral blood, obtained from a patient treated with radiotherapy plus ipilimumab. The receptors derive from a human donor with non-small cell lung cancer who had stable disease on radiotherapy plus ipilimumab.

This chain links TRBV29-1 with TRBJ1-4, with D possibly TRBD1 on 5 matching bases. Germline CDR1 reads SQVTM; CDR2 reads ANQGSEA. V lost 4 bases and J 5 bases, leaving 14 bases between the germline ends. The CDR3 runs 14 residues. The CDR3 region has the DNA TGCAGCGTTGTTTTGGGGCCGATCAATGAAAAACTGTTTTTT. Amino acid sequence: CSVVLGPINEKLFF.

The chain recombines TRBV20-1 with TRBJ1-2; D is unclear. V dropped 6 bases and J dropped 5 bases, with 10 bases sitting between them. The CDR3 is made up of 11 amino acids. Germline assignment: CDR1 DFQATT and CDR2 SNEGSKA (reference sequence). DNA for the CDR3: TGCAGTGCACCAACCCCGTATGGCTACACCTTC. The encoded protein is CSAPTPYGYTF.

The chain links TRBV7-2 to TRBJ1-2; 12 bases line up with TRBD1. The CDR3 spans 15 residues. Germline V gives CDR1 SGHTA, CDR2 FQGNSA. Trimming took 5 bases from V and 5 from J; bases not matched to a gene: 6. The CDR3 loop is CASSTGTGGGYGYTF. In DNA, the CDR3 is TGTGCCAGCAGCACCGGGACAGGGGGCGGGTATGGCTACACCTTC. Together with reference TRBV7-2 and TRBJ1-2, the CDR3 gives the full variable domain: GAGVSQSPSNKVTEKGKDVELRCDPISGHTALYWYRQSLGQGLEFLIYFQGNSAPDKSGLPSDRFSAERTGGSVSTLTIQRTQQEDSAVYLCASSTGTGGGYGYTFGSGTRLTVV.

With respect to this clone: Other DNA sequences in the same sample also yield this CDR3. The chain joins TRBV7-2 to TRBJ1-5; a weak D match, TRBD1 (6 bases). The CDR3 is made up of 14 amino acids. V shed 1 base and J shed 8 bases, with 12 bases lying between them. The germline gives CDR1 SGHTA, CDR2 FQGNSA. CDR3 sequence (DNA): TGTGCCAGCAGCTTAGAAAGGGGGTTGAAGCCCCAGCATTTT. Protein sequence: CASSLERGLKPQHF.

V usage is TRBV2 and J usage is TRBJ1-1, with D perhaps TRBD1 (5 bases). V lost 4 bases and J 8 bases, leaving 11 bases between the germline ends. CDR1 and CDR2 (germline): SNHLY, FYNNEI. The CDR3 sequence is 12 residues long. The DNA for the CDR3 is TGTGCCAGCAGTGGTGCAGGGAACGAAGCTTTCTTT. Its protein product is CASSGAGNEAFF.

V and J are TRBV5-6 and TRBJ2-7, with D possibly being TRBD1 (6 bases). Germline V gene sequence: CDR1 SGHDT, CDR2 YYEEEE. The V end lost 4 bases, the J end lost 2 bases, and 10 bases lay between the germline ends. The CDR3 is made up of 13 amino acids. The CDR3 reads CASSPWTAYEQYF. Here the CDR3 DNA reads TGTGCCAGCAGCCCTTGGACAGCCTACGAGCAGTACTTC.

The chain joins TRBV7-2 to TRBJ1-5; possible D gene TRBD1, 5 bases. CDR1 is SGHTA, CDR2 FQGNSA, per germline. This CDR3 region has 13 residues. The V and J ends lost 4 bases and 7 bases respectively, with 11 bases between them. CDR3 region: CASSSDTGQPQHF. The CDR3 bases are TGTGCCAGCAGCTCGGACACCGGACAGCCCCAGCATTTT.

The V call is TRBV7-9, the J call TRBJ1-1; unclear D gene. Per germline, CDR1 SEHNR and CDR2 FQNEAQ (reference sequence). Trimming removed 8 bases from V and 0 bases from J, with 13 bases in between. The CDR3 has 14 amino acids. CDR3 sequence reads: CASGRLGMNTEAFF. The CDR3 DNA sequence: TGTGCCAGCGGAAGGTTGGGCATGAACACTGAAGCTTTCTTT. The complete variable domain, with remaining parts taken from reference TRBV7-9 and TRBJ1-1, reads DTGVSQNPRHKITKRGQNVTFRCDPISEHNRLYWYRQTLGQGPEFLTYFQNEAQLEKSRLLSDRFSAERPKGSFSTLEIQRTEQGDSAMYLCASGRLGMNTEAFFGQGTRLTVV.

The rearrangement uses TRBV5-6 and TRBJ1-5; D is ambiguous. The CDR3 is made up of 13 amino acids. Looked up from germline, CDR1 is SGHDT and CDR2 is YYEEEE. Trimming took 6 bases from V and 0 from J, leaving 7 bases between them. The CDR3 sequence is CASTQGSNQPQHF. The CDR3 region has the DNA TGTGCCAGCACCCAAGGTAGCAATCAGCCCCAGCATTTT.

This chain connects TRBV25-1 to TRBJ1-3, with 10 bases that match TRBD1. The CDR3 extends over 15 amino acids. The ends lost 8 bases at V and 0 bases at J; junction bases unmatched: 4. Looked up from germline, CDR1 is MGHDK and CDR2 is SYGVNS. The DNA of the CDR3 is TGTGCCAGCCGGACAGGGGGGCTCTCTGGAAACACCATATATTTT. This translates into CASRTGGLSGNTIYF.

V usage is TRBV6-5 and J usage is TRBJ2-1; D is unresolved. The CDR3 has 14 amino acids. V was shortened by 2 bases and J by 6 bases, with 11 bases between the two germline ends. Germline V lookup: CDR1 MNHEY, CDR2 SVGAGI. Here the CDR3 DNA reads TGTGCCAGCAGTTACGCCATAGCAAGCAATGAGCAGTTCTTC. Residues: CASSYAIASNEQFF.

The chain joins TRBV27 to TRBJ1-4; D gene uncertain. The CDR3 covers 15 residues. In germline, CDR1 is MNHEY, CDR2 SMNVEV (reference sequence). The V and J ends lost 5 bases and 0 bases respectively, with 10 bases between them. The CDR3 here is CASSMREATNEKLFF. In nucleotides, the CDR3 is TGTGCCAGCAGTATGAGGGAGGCAACTAATGAAAAACTGTTTTTT.

The rearrangement links TRBV5-1 to TRBJ1-1, with 7 bases fitting TRBD1. After removal of 10 bases from V and 0 bases from J, the junction contained 15 bases not matched to a gene. Looked up from germline, CDR1 is SGHRS and CDR2 is YFSETQ. The CDR3 covers 16 residues. CDR3 in DNA: TGCGCCTGCAAAGGGGAGAGGGGGCTAATGAACACTGAAGCTTTCTTT. Translated: CACKGERGLMNTEAFF.

V gene TRBV5-4 combines with J gene TRBJ2-2; D gene uncertain. This CDR3 has 12 amino acids. Germline loops: CDR1 SGHNT, CDR2 YYREEE (reference sequence). Trimming cost V 6 bases and J 0 bases, with 3 bases left between them. CDR3 sequence (DNA): TGTGCCAGCAACTCGAACACCGGGGAGCTGTTTTTT. This sequence encodes CASNSNTGELFF. Combining the CDR3 with reference TRBV5-4 and TRBJ2-2 gives the whole variable domain ETGVTQSPTHLIKTRGQQVTLRCSSQSGHNTVSWYQQALGQGPQFIFQYYREEENGRGNFPPRFSGLQFPNYSSELNVNALELDDSALYLCASNSNTGELFFGEGSRLTVL.

Notes on this clone: A junction end diverges from the germline sequence, so it may reflect a read error. This chain uses TRBV5-1 with TRBJ2-3, with D perhaps matching TRBD1 (9 bases). From germline, CDR1 is SGHRS and CDR2 YFSETQ. The CDR3 runs 16 residues. This CDR3 is CASSQQGAGGTDTQCF. The CDR3 bases are TGCGCCAGCAGCCAACAGGGGGCGGGAGGCACAGATACGCAGTGTTTT.

This sequence joins TRBV6-5 and TRBJ1-2, with 8 bases that match TRBD1. The CDR3 totals 15 residues. V trimming: 8 bases; J trimming: 0 bases; junction bases outside the gene matches: 8. Per the germline V gene, CDR1 is MNHEY and CDR2 is SVGAGI. Here the CDR3 reads CASQGADLANYGYTF. CDR3 nucleotide sequence: TGTGCCAGCCAGGGGGCAGACTTAGCTAACTATGGCTACACCTTC.

J is TRBJ1-4 and V is TRBV28, with D maybe TRBD1 (5 bases). The V gene lost 5 bases and the J gene lost 0 bases, with 7 bases spanning the gap. The germline gives CDR1 MDHEN, CDR2 SYDVKM. The CDR3 covers 14 residues. The CDR3, as DNA: TGTGCCAGCAGTCCAGGGTCAACTAATGAAAAACTGTTTTTT. Its translation: CASSPGSTNEKLFF.

The J gene is TRBJ1-5, the V gene TRBV5-1; 9 bases are shared with TRBD1. The germline V gene encodes CDR1 SGHRS and CDR2 YFSETQ. This CDR3 comprises 15 residues. The trim removed 3 bases at V and 2 bases at J, leaving 3 bases unmatched. CDR3 sequence reads: CASSSGQGGNQPQHF. Here the CDR3 DNA reads TGCGCCAGCAGCTCGGGACAGGGAGGCAATCAGCCCCAGCATTTT.

The chain joins TRBV7-2 to TRBJ1-5; 8 bases map to TRBD1. Germline V gene sequence: CDR1 SGHTA, CDR2 FQGNSA. Trimming at V came to 4 bases and at J to 6 bases, leaving 5 bases not matched to a gene. The CDR3 is 14 amino acids. The CDR3 DNA follows: TGTGCCAGCAGCTCCAGACAGGGGTTTCAGCCCCAGCATTTT. Its translation: CASSSRQGFQPQHF.

The V and J genes are TRBV19 and TRBJ2-3, with 8 bases lining up with TRBD2. This CDR3 is built from 14 residues. Looked up from germline, CDR1 is LNHDA and CDR2 is SQIVND (reference sequence). The trim removed 4 bases at V and 4 bases at J, leaving 4 bases unmatched. Written as DNA, the CDR3 is TGTGCCAGTAGTAGGGGACTAGTTTCAGATACGCAGTATTTT. Encoded protein: CASSRGLVSDTQYF.

The chain has TRBV7-9 and TRBJ2-7, with D hard to call. The CDR3 contains 11 residues. Trimming took off 3 bases at V and 0 bases at J, with 0 bases between the two ends. Per the germline V gene, CDR1 is SEHNR and CDR2 is FQNEAQ (reference sequence). For the CDR3, the DNA is TGTGCCAGCAGCTTCTCCTACGAGCAGTACTTC. It translates to CASSFSYEQYF.

The chain combines TRBV4-1 with TRBJ1-2; 7 positions agree with TRBD1. The V gene's germline CDR1 is MGHRA and CDR2 YSYEKL. The V and J ends lost 5 bases and 5 bases, in that order; junction bases with no gene match: 11. The CDR3 length is 15 residues. In nucleotides, the CDR3 is TGCGCCAGCAGCGCCCGACAGGGAGGTGGATATGGCTACACCTTC. This encodes CASSARQGGGYGYTF.

This sequence joins TRBV5-1 and TRBJ2-6; no reliable D call. V dropped 0 bases and J dropped 0 bases, with 10 bases sitting between them. The CDR3 consists of 17 residues. Germline CDR1 and CDR2: SGHRS and YFSETQ. The CDR3 nucleotides read TGCGCCAGCAGCTTGGACAATTCGCCCTCTGGGGCCAACGTCCTGACTTTC. Translating gives CASSLDNSPSGANVLTF.

The chain recombines TRBV2 with TRBJ1-1; D call uncertain. This CDR3 has 13 amino acids. The V gene lost 5 bases and the J gene lost 1 base, with 8 bases spanning the gap. Germline CDR1 reads SNHLY; CDR2 reads FYNNEI. The chain's CDR3 is CASSRESNTEAFF. In DNA form, the CDR3 reads TGTGCCAGCAGTAGGGAGTCGAACACTGAAGCTTTCTTT.

The rearrangement links TRBV6-6 to TRBJ1-1; TRBD1 is a possible D gene (6 bases). Trimming shortened V by 1 base and J by 5 bases, and 11 bases separated the two germline ends. The CDR3 extends over 14 amino acids. Looked up from germline, CDR1 is MNHNY and CDR2 is SVGAGI (reference sequence). CDR3 sequence reads: CASSYLGAQTEAFF. CDR3 in DNA: TGTGCCAGCAGTTACTTGGGGGCGCAAACTGAAGCTTTCTTT.

The genes are TRBV30 and TRBJ2-1, with 9 bases matching TRBD1. This CDR3 is built from 16 residues. The germline V gene has CDR1 GTSNPN and CDR2 SVGIG (reference sequence). V gave up 6 bases and J gave up 7 bases; unmatched junction bases: 16. The CDR3 reads CACQVWGQGSLNEQFF. The CDR3 DNA reads as TGTGCCTGTCAAGTCTGGGGACAGGGAAGTCTAAATGAGCAGTTCTTC.

This clone was observed once. The chain joins TRBV6-1 to TRBJ1-2; D gene uncertain. The CDR3 contains 13 residues. V was pared by 5 bases and J by 5 bases, with 12 bases between. Per the germline V gene, CDR1 is MNHNS and CDR2 is SASEGT. CDR3 in amino acids: CASSTTSQYGYTF. The CDR3 nucleotides are TGTGCCAGCAGTACGACATCACAATATGGCTACACCTTC.